The next 30 T cell receptor beta chains were all read from a single sample in a study of OX40 agonist ivuxolimab in advanced cancers. The protocol was immunoSEQ multiplex PCR, while the TCRdb copy is restricted to in-frame clones and leaves out a portion. The table records some 81,000 clones, 65% to 85% of them present only once. This material consisted of CD4+ or CD8+ T cells sorted from blood, taken in a trial of the OX40 agonist ivuxolimab. The source is an adult with an advanced solid tumor such as melanoma, head and neck, liver or kidney cancer.

The rearrangement joins TRBV19 to TRBJ2-2; TRBD1 matches 9 bases. The CDR3 loop spans 16 amino acids. V lost 1 base, J lost 5 bases, and 5 bases stayed unmatched. The germline gives CDR1 LNHDA, CDR2 SQIVND (reference sequence). The CDR3 DNA sequence: TGTGCCAGTAGTATAGGGGGACAGGGACGAACCGGGGAGCTGTTTTTT. Translated, it gives CASSIGGQGRTGELFF.

The V call is TRBV7-6, the J call TRBJ2-1, with D tentatively TRBD1 (6 bases). Germline V gene lookup returns CDR1 SGHVS and CDR2 FNYEAQ. CDR3 length equals 17 residues. The V end lost 5 bases, the J end lost 7 bases, and 24 bases lay between the germline ends. CDR3 loop: CASSRVVDRGGPNEQFF. CDR3 DNA: TGTGCCAGCAGCCGGGTCGTGGACAGAGGCGGGCCGAATGAGCAGTTCTTC.

The chain uses TRBV10-3 and TRBJ1-1; D is undetermined. V was pared by 2 bases and J by 1 base, with 5 bases between. The CDR3 is made up of 13 amino acids. CDR1 is ENHRY and CDR2 is SYGVKD in the germline V gene. DNA for the CDR3: TGTGCCATCAGTGAGCTCCCGAACACTGAAGCTTTCTTT. This sequence encodes CAISELPNTEAFF.

V usage is TRBV15 and J usage is TRBJ2-1; D is unclear. The ends were cut back, 5 bases at V and 1 base at J, with 3 bases in the middle. CDR1 and CDR2 from the germline V gene are LNHNV and YYDKDF (reference sequence). The CDR3 runs 12 residues. Here the CDR3 reads CATSPSYNEQFF. The CDR3, as DNA: TGTGCCACCAGCCCGTCCTACAATGAGCAGTTCTTC.

The J gene is TRBJ1-2, the V gene TRBV30; D is unresolved. The length of the CDR3 is 11 residues. Germline CDR1 and CDR2: GTSNPN and SVGIG (reference sequence). Trimming removed 5 bases at V and 8 bases at J, with 12 bases between. The CDR3 region has the DNA TGTGCCTGGCGACTAACTGAGGGCTACACCTTC. Amino acid sequence: CAWRLTEGYTF.

This chain links TRBV9 with TRBJ2-2; D is ambiguous. Germline CDR1 is SGDLS and CDR2 is YYNGEE. The CDR3 extends over 15 amino acids. Trimming removed 0 bases at V and 4 bases at J, with 10 bases between. As DNA, the CDR3 is TGTGCCAGCAGCGTAGATCCGGGCGGCACCGGGGAGCTGTTTTTT. It encodes CASSVDPGGTGELFF.

This clone has just one count. The CDR3 protein is CASSLRREAYEQYF. CDR3 DNA sequence: TGTGCCAGCAGCTTAAGGCGGGAGGCCTACGAGCAGTACTTC. The chain links TRBV11-3 to TRBJ2-7; 8 bases agree with TRBD2. The CDR3 sequence is 14 residues long. Per germline, CDR1 SGHNT and CDR2 YENEEA. After removal of 2 bases from V and 2 bases from J, the junction contained 2 bases not matched to a gene. The full variable domain, in which reference TRBV11-3 and TRBJ2-7 provide the parts outside the CDR3, is EAGVVQSPRYKIIEKKQPVAFWCNPISGHNTLYWYLQNLGQGPELLIRYENEEAVDDSQLPKDRFSAERLKGVDSTLKIQPAELGDSAVYLCASSLRREAYEQYFGPGTRLTVT.

In the case of this clone: Other DNA sequences in this sample translate to the same CDR3. The chain links TRBV28 to TRBJ2-7, with TRBD1 as a possible D gene (5 bases). Trimming removed 2 bases from V and 2 bases from J, with 10 bases in between. The CDR3 extends over 14 amino acids. CDR1 MDHEN and CDR2 SYDVKM come from the germline V gene. CDR3 nucleotide sequence: TGTGCCAGCAGTTTAAGCCAGGGCCCCTACGAGCAGTACTTC. It yields the protein CASSLSQGPYEQYF. Looking up the rest from reference TRBV28 and TRBJ2-7 gives the full variable domain: DVKVTQSSRYLVKRTGEKVFLECVQDMDHENMFWYRQDPGLGLRLIYFSYDVKMKEKGDIPEGYSVSREKKERFSLILESASTNQTSMYLCASSLSQGPYEQYFGPGTRLTVT.

The sample holds a few counts of this clone. The chain has TRBV28 and TRBJ1-5; unclear D gene. Germline lookup yields CDR1 MDHEN and CDR2 SYDVKM. The CDR3 contains 15 residues. V lost 5 bases to trimming and J lost 7 bases, with 18 bases between them. The CDR3, as DNA: TGTGCCAGCAGTCCACTGGATGGAGGAAGCCAGCCCCAGCATTTT. Amino acid sequence: CASSPLDGGSQPQHF.

CDR3 bases: TGTGCCTGGGGACCGGGACTAGAAAACATTCAGTACTTC. This gives the protein CAWGPGLENIQYF. The chain has TRBV30 and TRBJ2-4, with 8 bases aligning to TRBD2. The CDR3 has 13 residues. The germline V gene encodes CDR1 GTSNPN and CDR2 SVGIG (reference sequence). V dropped 5 bases and J dropped 5; count of bases not matched to a gene: 5. Looking up the rest from reference TRBV30 and TRBJ2-4 gives the full variable domain: SQTIHQWPATLVQPVGSPLSLECTVEGTSNPNLYWYRQAAGRGLQLLFYSVGIGQISSEVPQNLSASRPQDRQFILSSKKLLLSDSGFYLCAWGPGLENIQYFGAGTRLSVL.

CDR3 protein: CASSSIGQGYYGYTF. CDR3 nucleotide sequence: TGTGCCAGCAGTTCAATTGGACAGGGATACTATGGCTACACCTTC. This chain links TRBV28 with TRBJ1-2; 8 nucleotides match TRBD1. Unmatched junction bases numbered 7, after V lost 4 bases and J lost 3 bases. The CDR3 is 15 amino acids. Germline V gene lookup returns CDR1 MDHEN and CDR2 SYDVKM.

Written as DNA, the CDR3 is TGTGCCAGCAGTTACGGGACGGGGAACACTGAAGCTTTCTTT. As protein: CASSYGTGNTEAFF. The chain uses TRBV6-6 and TRBJ1-1; D may be TRBD1 (5 bases). V was pared by 2 bases and J by 1 base, with 8 bases between. CDR3 size: 14 residues. From germline, CDR1 is MNHNY and CDR2 SVGAGI (reference sequence).

The chain links TRBV5-6 to TRBJ1-2; D is undetermined. Trimming took off 3 bases at V and 3 bases at J, with 6 bases between the two ends. This CDR3 is 12 amino acids long. The germline V gene has CDR1 SGHDT and CDR2 YYEEEE. CDR3 DNA: TGTGCCAGCAGCTCCTCGGACTATGGCTACACCTTC. Translated: CASSSSDYGYTF.

This clone was counted a few times. This chain links TRBV29-1 with TRBJ2-1, with 7 bases lining up with TRBD1. The CDR3 has 14 residues. Germline V CDR1 and CDR2: SQVTM, ANQGSEA. V lost 0 bases and J lost 3; bases outside the gene matches: 2. CDR3 protein: CSVEEGGGYNEQFF. CDR3 DNA: TGCAGCGTTGAAGAAGGGGGCGGCTACAATGAGCAGTTCTTC.

The V and J genes are TRBV7-2 and TRBJ2-1; a possible D gene is TRBD2 (7 bases). Germline lookup yields CDR1 SGHTA and CDR2 FQGNSA. The CDR3 has 16 amino acids. V lost 5 bases, J lost 2 bases, and 16 bases lay in between. CDR3 coding DNA: TGTGCCAGCAGCCCCCGGGGAGGGGGAGCCTACAATGAGCAGTTCTTC. Translation: CASSPRGGGAYNEQFF.

J is TRBJ1-5 and V is TRBV7-2; maybe TRBD1 (5 bases). V was trimmed by 5 bases and J by 6 bases, leaving 17 bases between them. Per germline, CDR1 SGHTA and CDR2 FQGNSA. CDR3 size: 15 residues. CDR3 residues: CASSNHVGESQPQHF. CDR3 bases: TGTGCCAGCAGCAACCACGTAGGGGAGTCTCAGCCCCAGCATTTT.

This clone was observed a handful of times. This chain uses TRBV23-1 with TRBJ1-2; no reliable D call. TRBV23-1 falls under the ORF class, with uncertain function. This CDR3 comprises 15 residues. V lost 2 bases, J lost 3 bases, and 13 bases lay in between. CDR3 bases: TGCGCCAGCAGTCAAAACGGCCCCCGTGACTATGGCTACACCTTC. Translating it yields CASSQNGPRDYGYTF.

J is TRBJ2-5 and V is TRBV28, with TRBD2 matching over 8 bases. CDR3 size: 15 residues. V lost 6 bases, J lost 6 bases, and 12 bases stayed unmatched. Germline lookup yields CDR1 MDHEN and CDR2 SYDVKM. CDR3 residues: CASRDGGGTRKTQYF. CDR3 sequence (DNA): TGTGCCAGCAGAGACGGGGGGGGTACCCGAAAGACCCAGTACTTC.

This chain joins TRBV19 and TRBJ2-3; D is perhaps TRBD1 or TRBD2 (7 bases each). Germline-derived CDR1 and CDR2 are LNHDA and SQIVND (reference sequence). The CDR3 totals 16 residues. V gave up 2 bases and J gave up 3 bases, with 15 bases separating them. In DNA form, the CDR3 reads TGTGCCAGTAGTATAAGAGGGAGGGGGCAAACAGATACGCAGTATTTT. Protein sequence: CASSIRGRGQTDTQYF.

This clone was seen once. The V gene is TRBV6-1, the J gene TRBJ1-2; D unclear. The V gene lost 1 base and the J gene lost 9 bases, with 12 bases spanning the gap. This CDR3 is built from 13 residues. Per germline, CDR1 MNHNS and CDR2 SASEGT. The CDR3 reads CASSEGWADRYTF. DNA of the CDR3: TGTGCCAGCAGTGAAGGGTGGGCTGATCGCTACACCTTC.

The chain has TRBV5-1 and TRBJ1-2, with a tentative D call TRBD1 (5 bases). V shed 5 bases and J shed 6 bases, with 11 bases lying between them. The CDR3 extends over 12 amino acids. Germline V lookup: CDR1 SGHRS, CDR2 YFSETQ. As DNA, the CDR3 is TGCGCCAGCAGGGAAGGGGCGAATGGCTACACCTTC. This gives the protein CASREGANGYTF.

Only one count was recorded for this clone. This chain uses TRBV7-2 with TRBJ2-4; 8 bases agree with TRBD2. The V gene's germline CDR1 is SGHTA and CDR2 FQGNSA. The CDR3 loop spans 16 amino acids. V lost 4 bases and J lost 3; bases outside the gene matches: 8. This chain's CDR3 is CASSSERGRFKNIQYF. The DNA for the CDR3 is TGTGCCAGCAGCTCCGAGCGGGGGCGTTTCAAAAACATTCAGTACTTC.

This clone occurred once. J is TRBJ1-1 and V is TRBV18; no clear D. Germline loops: CDR1 KGHSH, CDR2 LQKENI. Trimming removed 3 bases at V and 5 bases at J, with 10 bases between. This CDR3 comprises 13 residues. The CDR3 region is CASSPPGWTEAFF. CDR3 coding DNA: TGTGCCAGCTCACCCCCGGGGTGGACTGAAGCTTTCTTT.

V and J are TRBV5-1 and TRBJ2-7, with a tentative D call TRBD1 (6 bases). Germline V gene sequence: CDR1 SGHRS, CDR2 YFSETQ. The CDR3 is 12 amino acids. V shed 4 bases and J shed 4 bases, with 9 bases lying between them. The CDR3 loop reads CASSLDRYEQYF. The DNA of the CDR3 is TGCGCCAGCAGCCTCGACAGGTACGAGCAGTACTTC.

Only a few counts were recorded for this clone. This chain connects TRBV5-5 to TRBJ2-1; 10 bases are a match to TRBD2. Germline lookup yields CDR1 SGHKS and CDR2 YYEKEE (reference sequence). Trimming at V came to 3 bases and at J to 4 bases, leaving 4 bases not matched to a gene. The CDR3 is made up of 15 amino acids. This CDR3 is CASSSSGREYNEQFF. CDR3 coding DNA: TGTGCCAGCAGCTCAAGCGGGAGGGAATACAATGAGCAGTTCTTC.

The V gene is TRBV4-1, the J gene TRBJ1-5, with a tentative D call TRBD1 (6 bases). This CDR3 contains 15 residues. Germline CDR1 MGHRA, CDR2 YSYEKL. With 2 bases removed from V and 9 bases from J, the gap between germline ends came to 17 bases. CDR3 coding DNA: TGCGCCAGCAGCCAACTCGGGGACACCTTTAGGCCCCAGCATTTT. Amino acid sequence: CASSQLGDTFRPQHF.

The CDR3 coding sequence is TGTGCCAGCAGCCCGCCGGGCGCGAGCTCCTACGAGCAGTACTTC. This encodes CASSPPGASSYEQYF. The chain uses TRBV5-4 and TRBJ2-7; no clear D gene. The germline gives CDR1 SGHNT, CDR2 YYREEE (reference sequence). CDR3 size: 15 residues. Trimming removed 4 bases from V and 0 bases from J, with 14 bases in between.

V and J are TRBV5-1 and TRBJ1-4; no definite D call. The CDR3 runs to 17 residues. The V end lost 0 bases, the J end lost 4 bases, and 16 bases lay between the germline ends. Germline-derived CDR1 and CDR2 are SGHRS and YFSETQ. The CDR3 DNA sequence: TGCGCCAGCAGCTTGGCTAAGGCGGCAGGCGATAATGAAAAACTGTTTTTT. It is translated as CASSLAKAAGDNEKLFF.

This clone appeared a few times. The chain recombines TRBV11-3 with TRBJ2-3; 7 bases are shared with TRBD1. The trim removed 4 bases at V and 4 bases at J, leaving 8 bases unmatched. The germline V gene encodes CDR1 SGHNT and CDR2 YENEEA. The CDR3 is 15 residues long. The CDR3 DNA reads TGTGCCAGCAGCTCACGACAGGGCTACCCAGATACGCAGTATTTT. It specifies CASSSRQGYPDTQYF.

V usage is TRBV10-3 and J usage is TRBJ1-1; D is uncertain. V dropped 6 bases and J dropped 2 bases, with 13 bases sitting between them. Germline CDR1 ENHRY, CDR2 SYGVKD. The CDR3 runs 14 residues. CDR3 sequence: CAISRPGDNTEAFF. The CDR3 nucleotides read TGTGCCATCAGCCGGCCTGGAGATAACACTGAAGCTTTCTTT.